Each of the 12 T cell receptor beta chains below was sequenced from the same sample in a study of Ad26.COV2.S vaccination and SARS-CoV-2 variants. TCRdb's table, derived via immunoSEQ multiplex PCR, lists solely in-frame clones and lacks some. The data contain 400,000 to 450,000 clones, about 90% of them singletons. Stated treatment: 15 to 20 received Ad26.COV2.S at low or high dose, single or two shots; several received placebo; per-sample allocation not given. Sampling was done on day 63 after the first vaccine or placebo injection. Sequencing was performed on peripheral blood, taken in a trial of Ad26.COV2.S vaccine versus placebo. The receptors were gathered from a person between 18 and 65 years old who received the Ad26.COV2.S COVID-19 vaccine or a placebo.

The chain is built from TRBV15 and TRBJ2-1, with 11 bases that match TRBD2. CDR1 LNHNV and CDR2 YYDKDF come from the germline V gene (reference sequence). The CDR3 is 15 residues long. The junction had 4 bases not matched to a gene; V was cut back by 3 bases and J by 6 bases. The CDR3 nucleotides are TGTGCCACCAGCAGGTCCGGGACTAGCGGCAATGAGCAGTTCTTC. Protein product: CATSRSGTSGNEQFF. The full variable domain, completed using reference TRBV15 and TRBJ2-1, is DAMVIQNPRYQVTQFGKPVTLSCSQTLNHNVMYWYQQKSSQAPKLLFHYYDKDFNNEADTPDNFQSRRPNTSFCFLDIRSPGLGDTAMYLCATSRSGTSGNEQFFGPGTRLTVL.

This clone was seen a single time. V and J are TRBV4-3 and TRBJ1-2; D might be TRBD1 (5 bases). This CDR3 is 17 amino acids long. The germline CDR1 and CDR2 sequences are LGHNA and YSLEER. Trimming stripped 5 bases from V and 2 bases from J, with 21 bases between. CDR3 sequence: CASSKTGLPLSNYGYTF. In nucleotides, the CDR3 is TGCGCCAGCAGCAAAACGGGACTGCCTCTATCCAACTATGGCTACACCTTC.

Concerning this clone: Other DNA sequences from this sample encode an identical CDR3 as well. V is TRBV11-2 and J is TRBJ1-1; D gene unclear. Germline CDR1 reads SGHAT; CDR2 reads FQNNGV. The CDR3 contains 13 residues. V lost 1 base, J lost 3 bases, and 6 bases lay in between. CDR3 coding DNA: TGTGCCAGCAGCTTAGTCCAGTACACTGAAGCTTTCTTT. Amino acid sequence: CASSLVQYTEAFF.

The table lists this clone with a count of one. V gene TRBV4-3 combines with J gene TRBJ2-7; D gene unclear. The germline V gene encodes CDR1 LGHNA and CDR2 YSLEER. This CDR3 region has 13 residues. Trimming stripped 4 bases from V and 3 bases from J, with 10 bases between. The chain's CDR3 is CASSPWANYEQYF. The CDR3 DNA is TGCGCCAGCAGCCCTTGGGCAAACTACGAGCAGTACTTC.

The chain has TRBV5-4 and TRBJ2-7, with 8 positions matching TRBD2. Germline V gives CDR1 SGHNT, CDR2 YYREEE (reference sequence). CDR3 length: 16 amino acids. V shed 0 bases, J shed 4 bases, and the junction held 9 bases outside the gene matches. Here the CDR3 reads CASSLGSLAGKYEQYF. CDR3 nucleotides: TGTGCCAGCAGCTTGGGTTCGTTAGCGGGGAAGTACGAGCAGTACTTC.

CDR3 residues: CASSYSGANVLTF. In nucleotides, the CDR3 is TGTGCCAGCAGTTATTCTGGGGCCAACGTCCTGACTTTC. This chain joins TRBV6-2 or TRBV6-3 and TRBJ2-6; D unclear. The CDR3 is made up of 13 amino acids. Germline CDR1 MNHEY, CDR2 SVGEGT. The ends were cut back, 3 bases at V and 1 base at J, with 1 base in the middle.

J is TRBJ1-1 and V is TRBV28; D unresolved. This CDR3 region has 16 residues. The V end was cut by 7 bases, the J end by 5 bases, with 23 bases between. Germline CDR1 is MDHEN and CDR2 is SYDVKM. CDR3 nucleotides: TGTGCCAGCACCCCCCGCAGGTGGACGGTTGGAACTGAAGCTTTCTTT. Amino acid sequence: CASTPRRWTVGTEAFF.

The rearrangement uses TRBV9 and TRBJ2-2; 9 bases align to TRBD2. Looked up from germline, CDR1 is SGDLS and CDR2 is YYNGEE. The trim removed 0 bases at V and 0 bases at J, leaving 3 bases unmatched. This CDR3 region has 17 residues. The CDR3 sequence: CASSVGLAGPNTGELFF. The DNA of the CDR3 is TGTGCCAGCAGCGTAGGTCTAGCGGGGCCGAACACCGGGGAGCTGTTTTTT.

The V call is TRBV4-1, the J call TRBJ2-1, with D possibly matching TRBD1 (5 bases). V gave up 1 base and J gave up 8 bases, with 9 bases separating them. Germline assignment: CDR1 MGHRA and CDR2 YSYEKL. This CDR3 spans 13 amino acids. The CDR3 is CASSQVFRDEQFF. The CDR3 DNA reads TGCGCCAGCAGCCAAGTTTTCAGGGATGAGCAGTTCTTC.

The rearrangement joins TRBV14 to TRBJ2-7; TRBD1 matches at 10 bases. V was pared by 5 bases and J by 4 bases, with 11 bases of the junction left unmatched. Germline CDR1 SGHDN, CDR2 FVKESK. This CDR3 spans 16 amino acids. The CDR3 protein is CASSARTGQGSYEQYF. The CDR3 coding sequence is TGTGCCAGCAGCGCCCGAACGGGACAGGGGTCTTACGAGCAGTACTTC.

This clone was seen only once. The rearrangement joins TRBV3-1 (or the pseudogene TRBV3-2) to TRBJ2-7, with no clear D. The CDR3 length is 13 residues. Looked up from germline, CDR1 is LGHDT and CDR2 is YNNKEL (reference sequence). Trimming stripped 3 bases from V and 0 bases from J, with 6 bases between. The CDR3 region is CASSQAPSYEQYF. CDR3 in DNA: TGTGCCAGCAGCCAGGCCCCCTCCTACGAGCAGTACTTC.

V gene TRBV27 combines with J gene TRBJ1-6; 7 positions match TRBD1. Germline V lookup: CDR1 MNHEY, CDR2 SMNVEV (reference sequence). The trim removed 6 bases at V and 6 bases at J, leaving 8 bases unmatched. The CDR3 is 15 amino acids. CDR3 bases: TGTGCCAGCAGCTCACCGACAGGGTTTAATTCACCCCTCCACTTT. Translated: CASSSPTGFNSPLHF.